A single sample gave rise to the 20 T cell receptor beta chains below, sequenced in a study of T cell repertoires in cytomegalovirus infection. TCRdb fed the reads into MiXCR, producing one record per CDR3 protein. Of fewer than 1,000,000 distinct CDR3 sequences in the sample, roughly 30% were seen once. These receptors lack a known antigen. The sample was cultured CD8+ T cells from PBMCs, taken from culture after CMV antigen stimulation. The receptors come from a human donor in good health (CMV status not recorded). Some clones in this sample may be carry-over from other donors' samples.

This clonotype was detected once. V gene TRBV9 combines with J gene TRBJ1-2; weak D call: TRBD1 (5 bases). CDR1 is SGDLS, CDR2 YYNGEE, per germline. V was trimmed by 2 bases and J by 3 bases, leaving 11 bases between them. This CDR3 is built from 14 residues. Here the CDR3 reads CASSVDSAYYGYTF. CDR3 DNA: TGTGCCAGCAGCGTCGACAGTGCCTACTATGGCTACACCTTC.

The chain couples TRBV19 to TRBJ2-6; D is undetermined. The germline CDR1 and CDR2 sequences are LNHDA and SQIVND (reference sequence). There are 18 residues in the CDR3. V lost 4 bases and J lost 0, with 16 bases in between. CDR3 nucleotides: TGTGCCAGTAGTACGGGCCAATTGAAGGCCTCTGGGGCCAACGTCCTGACTTTC. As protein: CASSTGQLKASGANVLTF.

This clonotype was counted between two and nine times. CDR3 bases: TGTGCCAGCAGGGAGACAGGGGCTAACTATGGCTACACCTTC. It translates to CASRETGANYGYTF. The J gene is TRBJ1-2, the V gene TRBV5-4, with 8 bases matching TRBD1. The CDR3 loop spans 14 amino acids. Per germline, CDR1 SGHNT and CDR2 YYREEE (reference sequence). The ends lost 5 bases at V and 0 bases at J; junction bases unmatched: 3.

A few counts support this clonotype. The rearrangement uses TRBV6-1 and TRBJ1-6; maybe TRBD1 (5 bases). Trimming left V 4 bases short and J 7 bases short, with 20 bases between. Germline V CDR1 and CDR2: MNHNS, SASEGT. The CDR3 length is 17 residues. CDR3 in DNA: TGTGCCAGCAGTGGAGCGACCGGGGCCGGTGAGAATTCACCCCTCCACTTT. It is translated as CASSGATGAGENSPLHF.

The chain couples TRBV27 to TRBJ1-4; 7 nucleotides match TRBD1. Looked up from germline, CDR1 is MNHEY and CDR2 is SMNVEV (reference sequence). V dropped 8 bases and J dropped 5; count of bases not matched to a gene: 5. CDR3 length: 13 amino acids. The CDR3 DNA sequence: TGTGCCAGCGGCAGGGGGATAAATGAAAAACTGTTTTTT. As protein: CASGRGINEKLFF. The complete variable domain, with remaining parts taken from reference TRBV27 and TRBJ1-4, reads EAQVTQNPRYLITVTGKKLTVTCSQNMNHEYMSWYRQDPGLGLRQIYYSMNVEVTDKGDVPEGYKVSRKEKRNFPLILESPSPNQTSLYFCASGRGINEKLFFGSGTQLSVL.

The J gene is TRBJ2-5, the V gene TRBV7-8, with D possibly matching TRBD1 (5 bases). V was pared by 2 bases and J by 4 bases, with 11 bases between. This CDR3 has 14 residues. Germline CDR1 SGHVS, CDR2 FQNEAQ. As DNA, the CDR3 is TGTGCCAGCAGCTTACTAGGCAGGGCAGAGACCCAGTACTTC. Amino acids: CASSLLGRAETQYF.

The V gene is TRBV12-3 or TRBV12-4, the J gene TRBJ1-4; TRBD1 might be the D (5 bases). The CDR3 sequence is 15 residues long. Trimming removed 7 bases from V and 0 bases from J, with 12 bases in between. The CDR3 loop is CASTDSSATNEKLFF. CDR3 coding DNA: TGTGCCAGCACCGACAGTTCAGCAACTAATGAAAAACTGTTTTTT.

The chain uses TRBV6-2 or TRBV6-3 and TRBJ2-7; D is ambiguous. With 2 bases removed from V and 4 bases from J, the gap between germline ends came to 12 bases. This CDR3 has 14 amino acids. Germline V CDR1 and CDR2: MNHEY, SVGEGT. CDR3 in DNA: TGTGCCAGCAGTTACGACCCGTCTCGATACGAGCAGTACGTC. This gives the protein CASSYDPSRYEQYV.

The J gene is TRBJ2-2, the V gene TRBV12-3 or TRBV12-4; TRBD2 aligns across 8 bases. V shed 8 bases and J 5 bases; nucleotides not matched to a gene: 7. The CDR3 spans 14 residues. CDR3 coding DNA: TGTGCCAGCGGGGCGGGGGGCCTTACCGGGGAGCTGTTTTTT. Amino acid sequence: CASGAGGLTGELFF.

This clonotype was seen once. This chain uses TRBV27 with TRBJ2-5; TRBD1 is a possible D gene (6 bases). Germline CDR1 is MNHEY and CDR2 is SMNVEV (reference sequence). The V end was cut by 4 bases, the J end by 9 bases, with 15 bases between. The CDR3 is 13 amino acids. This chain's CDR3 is CASSSPGHPAQYF. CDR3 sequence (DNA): TGTGCCAGCAGTTCGCCGGGACACCCTGCCCAGTACTTC.

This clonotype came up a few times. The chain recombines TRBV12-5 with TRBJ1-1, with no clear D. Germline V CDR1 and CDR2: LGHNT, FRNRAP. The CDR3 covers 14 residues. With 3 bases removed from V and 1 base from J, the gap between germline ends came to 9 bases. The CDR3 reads CASGFYSGNTEAFF. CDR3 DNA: TGTGCTAGTGGTTTTTACTCTGGGAACACTGAAGCTTTCTTT.

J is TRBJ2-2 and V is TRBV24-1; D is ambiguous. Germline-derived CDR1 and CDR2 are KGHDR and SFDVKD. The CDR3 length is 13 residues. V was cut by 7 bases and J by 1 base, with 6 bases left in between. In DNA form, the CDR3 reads TGTGCCACCAGGCCAGGGAACACCGGGGAGCTGTTTTTT. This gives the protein CATRPGNTGELFF.

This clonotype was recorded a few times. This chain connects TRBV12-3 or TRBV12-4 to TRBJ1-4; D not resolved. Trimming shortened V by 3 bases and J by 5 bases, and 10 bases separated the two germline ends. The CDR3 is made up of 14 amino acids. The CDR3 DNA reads TGTGCCAGCAGTTTGGACCCTAACAATGAAAAACTGTTTTTT. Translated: CASSLDPNNEKLFF.

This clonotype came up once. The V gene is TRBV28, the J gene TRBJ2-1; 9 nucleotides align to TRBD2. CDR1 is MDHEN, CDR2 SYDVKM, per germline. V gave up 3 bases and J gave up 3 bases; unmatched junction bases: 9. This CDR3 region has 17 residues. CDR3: CASSFFSGGQNYNEQFF. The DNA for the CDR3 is TGTGCCAGCAGTTTTTTTAGCGGGGGCCAGAACTACAATGAGCAGTTCTTC. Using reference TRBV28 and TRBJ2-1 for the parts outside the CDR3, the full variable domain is DVKVTQSSRYLVKRTGEKVFLECVQDMDHENMFWYRQDPGLGLRLIYFSYDVKMKEKGDIPEGYSVSREKKERFSLILESASTNQTSMYLCASSFFSGGQNYNEQFFGPGTRLTVL.

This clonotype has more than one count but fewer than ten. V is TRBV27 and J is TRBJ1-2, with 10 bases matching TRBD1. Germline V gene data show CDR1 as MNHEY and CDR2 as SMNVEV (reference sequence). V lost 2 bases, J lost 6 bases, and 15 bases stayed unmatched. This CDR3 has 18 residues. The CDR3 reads CASSLGTGTGAYPHGYTF. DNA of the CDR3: TGTGCCAGCAGTTTAGGGACCGGGACAGGGGCTTATCCCCATGGCTACACCTTC.

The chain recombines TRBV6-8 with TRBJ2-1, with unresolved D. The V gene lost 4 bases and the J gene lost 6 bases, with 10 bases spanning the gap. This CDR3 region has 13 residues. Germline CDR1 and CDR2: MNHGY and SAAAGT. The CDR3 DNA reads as TGTGCCAGCAGTTCGAATCTAGGCAATGAGCAGTTCTTC. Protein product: CASSSNLGNEQFF.

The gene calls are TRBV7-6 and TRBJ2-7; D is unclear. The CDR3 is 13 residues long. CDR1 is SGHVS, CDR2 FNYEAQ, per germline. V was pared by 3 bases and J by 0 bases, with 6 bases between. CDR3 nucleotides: TGTGCCAGCAGCTTTCACAGCTCCTACGAGCAGTACGTC. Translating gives CASSFHSSYEQYV.

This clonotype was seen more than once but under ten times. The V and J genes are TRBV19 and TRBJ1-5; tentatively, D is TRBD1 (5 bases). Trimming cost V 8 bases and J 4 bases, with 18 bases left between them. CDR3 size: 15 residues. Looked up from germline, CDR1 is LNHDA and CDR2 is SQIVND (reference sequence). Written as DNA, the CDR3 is TGTGCCAGTTCATTAGAGGACACCCTGAATCAGCCCCAGCATTTT. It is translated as CASSLEDTLNQPQHF.

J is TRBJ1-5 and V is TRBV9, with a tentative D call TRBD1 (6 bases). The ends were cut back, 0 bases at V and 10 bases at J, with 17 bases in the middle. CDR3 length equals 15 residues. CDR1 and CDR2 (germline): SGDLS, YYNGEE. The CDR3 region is CASSVVRGTTQPQHF. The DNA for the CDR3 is TGTGCCAGCAGCGTAGTCCGAGGGACAACCCAACCCCAGCATTTT.

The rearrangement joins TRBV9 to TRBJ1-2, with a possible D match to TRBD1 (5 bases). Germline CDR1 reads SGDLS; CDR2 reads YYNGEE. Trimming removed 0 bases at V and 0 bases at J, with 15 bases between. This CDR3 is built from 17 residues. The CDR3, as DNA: TGTGCCAGCAGCGTAGCTGTGGGGCCAATAGCTAACTATGGCTACACCTTC. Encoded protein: CASSVAVGPIANYGYTF.